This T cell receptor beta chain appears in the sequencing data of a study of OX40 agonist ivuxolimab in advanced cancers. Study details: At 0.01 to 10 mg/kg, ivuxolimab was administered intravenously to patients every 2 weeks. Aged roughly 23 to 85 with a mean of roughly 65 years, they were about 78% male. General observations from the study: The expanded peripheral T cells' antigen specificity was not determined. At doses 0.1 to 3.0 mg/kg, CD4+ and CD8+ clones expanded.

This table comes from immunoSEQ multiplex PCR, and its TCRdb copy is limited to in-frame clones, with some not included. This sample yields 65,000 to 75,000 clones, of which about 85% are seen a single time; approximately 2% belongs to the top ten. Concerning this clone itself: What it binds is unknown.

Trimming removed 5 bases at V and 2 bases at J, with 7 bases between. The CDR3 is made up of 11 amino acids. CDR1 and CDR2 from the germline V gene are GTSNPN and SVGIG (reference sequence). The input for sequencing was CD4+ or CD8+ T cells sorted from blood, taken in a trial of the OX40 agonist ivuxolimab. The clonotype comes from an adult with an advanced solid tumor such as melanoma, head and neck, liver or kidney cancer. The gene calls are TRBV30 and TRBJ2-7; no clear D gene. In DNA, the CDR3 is TGTGCCTGGGGTGGGACCTACGAGCAGTACTTC. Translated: CAWGGTYEQYF.